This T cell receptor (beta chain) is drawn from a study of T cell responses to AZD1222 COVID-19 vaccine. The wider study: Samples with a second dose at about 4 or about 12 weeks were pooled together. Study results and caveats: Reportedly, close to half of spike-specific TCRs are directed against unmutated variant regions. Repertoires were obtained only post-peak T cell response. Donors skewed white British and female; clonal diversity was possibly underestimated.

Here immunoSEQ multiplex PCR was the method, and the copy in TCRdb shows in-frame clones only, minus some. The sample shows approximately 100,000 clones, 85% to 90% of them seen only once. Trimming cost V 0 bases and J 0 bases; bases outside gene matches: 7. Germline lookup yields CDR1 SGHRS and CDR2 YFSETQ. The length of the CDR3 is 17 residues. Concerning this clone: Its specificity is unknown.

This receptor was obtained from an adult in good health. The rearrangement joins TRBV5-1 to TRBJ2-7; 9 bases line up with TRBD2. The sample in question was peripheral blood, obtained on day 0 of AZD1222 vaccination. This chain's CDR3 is CASSLAGLAGSSYEQYF. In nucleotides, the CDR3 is TGCGCCAGCAGCTTGGCCGGTCTAGCGGGAAGCTCCTACGAGCAGTACTTC.